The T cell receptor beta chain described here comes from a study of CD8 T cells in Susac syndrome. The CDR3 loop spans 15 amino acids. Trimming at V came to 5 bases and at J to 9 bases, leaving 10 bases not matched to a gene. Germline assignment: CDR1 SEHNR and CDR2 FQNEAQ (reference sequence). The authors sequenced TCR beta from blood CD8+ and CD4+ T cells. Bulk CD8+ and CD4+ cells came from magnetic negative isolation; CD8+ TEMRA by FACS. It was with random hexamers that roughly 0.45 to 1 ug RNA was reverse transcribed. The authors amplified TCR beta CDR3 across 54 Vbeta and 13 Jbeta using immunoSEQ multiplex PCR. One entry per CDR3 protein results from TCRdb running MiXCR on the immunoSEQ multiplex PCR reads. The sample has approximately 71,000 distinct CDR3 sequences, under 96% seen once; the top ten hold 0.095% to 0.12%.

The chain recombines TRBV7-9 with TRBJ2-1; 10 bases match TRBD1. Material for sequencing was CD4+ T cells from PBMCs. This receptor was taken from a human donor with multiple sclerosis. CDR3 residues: CASSPAGTGVTEQFF. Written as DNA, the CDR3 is TGTGCCAGCAGCCCGGCCGGGACAGGGGTTACTGAGCAGTTCTTC.